The present T cell receptor beta chain was sequenced within a study of blood T cell repertoires in COVID-19. Study in general: Spain, Italy and the United States supplied samples that represented acute and convalescent COVID-19. Nucleic acid was either cDNA or gDNA, and it came from T cells, B-cell-depleted T cells, or PBMCs.

There are 19 residues in the CDR3. Trimming cost V 2 bases and J 8 bases; bases outside gene matches: 21. Germline CDR1 reads LGHNA; CDR2 reads YSLEER. Authors' methods: Cell counts per sample came from amplifying reference gene primers. Produced via immunoSEQ multiplex PCR; TCRdb's table is partial and in-frame only. V, J and clone size are those of that table, while D and trimming were read from the DNA. The table includes more than 300,000 clones, about 90% detected once. The rearrangement joins TRBV4-3 to TRBJ2-1; 7 nucleotides align to TRBD2. The receptor comes from a woman aged 18-35 years who had recovered from COVID-19. Sequences were obtained from peripheral blood. CDR3 sequence reads: CASSQRHVVWREKIHEQFF. In DNA, the CDR3 is TGCGCCAGCAGCCAAAGGCATGTCGTCTGGCGGGAGAAAATCCATGAGCAGTTCTTC.